The rows below give T cell receptor beta chains drawn from one sample of a study of long-term antiretroviral therapy in people with HIV. Some clones are missing from TCRdb's copy, which holds only in-frame ones; the method was immunoSEQ multiplex PCR. The table has approximately 12,000 clones, 82% seen once. The sample consisted of unsorted PBMCs, taken roughly 7.9 years after starting antiretroviral therapy. All receptors come from a man between 50 and 59 years old with HIV. Both conserved end residues are part of each CDR3. D genes are given only for firm matches. Size is stated for part of the rows, as once, few or many counts, or as a class when the clone is expanded.

V gene	D gene	clone size	J gene	CDR3 protein	CDR3 DNA
TRBV2	NA	NA	TRBJ2-7	CASTPYGQSLYEQYF	TGTGCCAGCACCCCCTACGGACAGTCCCTATACGAGCAGTACTTC
TRBV4-1	NA	NA	TRBJ2-2	CASSQGWLNTGELFF	TGCGCCAGCAGCCAAGGATGGCTCAACACCGGGGAGCTGTTTTTT
TRBV28	TRBD1	NA	TRBJ2-7	CASSLQTTGAYEQYF	TGTGCCAGCAGTTTACAGACCACAGGGGCTTACGAGCAGTACTTC
TRBV6-5	TRBD2	once	TRBJ2-1	CASSYFHGEGEQFF	TGTGCCAGCAGTTACTTTCATGGGGAGGGTGAGCAGTTCTTC
TRBV6-1	NA	NA	TRBJ2-3	CASSEEDYTTDTQYF	TGTGCCAGCAGTGAAGAGGACTACACCACAGATACGCAGTATTTT
TRBV15	NA	NA	TRBJ1-1	CATSWGREKAFF	TGTGCCACCAGCTGGGGACGCGAAAAAGCTTTCTTT
TRBV4-1	NA	NA	TRBJ1-1	CASSHAPGYTEAFF	TGCGCCAGCAGCCACGCACCAGGGTACACTGAAGCTTTCTTT
TRBV6-1	NA	few	TRBJ2-7	CASSEARAYEQYF	TGTGCCAGCAGTGAAGCCAGAGCCTACGAGCAGTACTTC
TRBV19	NA	NA	TRBJ1-5	CASSILSYSNQPQHF	TGTGCCAGTAGTATACTGTCATATAGCAATCAGCCCCAGCATTTT
TRBV2	TRBD2	NA	TRBJ2-7	CASSGLAGSYEQYF	TGTGCCAGCAGTGGACTAGCGGGGTCATACGAGCAGTACTTC
TRBV6-5	NA	NA	TRBJ1-1	CASRLLGEGPEAFF	TGTGCCAGCAGATTACTCGGGGAAGGCCCTGAAGCTTTCTTT
TRBV5-6	NA	NA	TRBJ2-3	CASSLAGVYNTDTQYF	TGTGCCAGCAGCTTGGCCGGGGTTTATAACACAGATACGCAGTATTTT
TRBV18	TRBD1	once	TRBJ2-3	CASSPSGGADTQYF	TGTGCCAGCTCACCCTCAGGGGGCGCAGATACGCAGTATTTT
TRBV29-1	NA	NA	TRBJ1-5	CSVRDDDSNQPQHF	TGCAGCGTTCGGGACGACGATAGCAATCAGCCCCAGCATTTT
TRBV7-3	NA	NA	TRBJ1-1	CASSLGQNTEAFF	TGTGCCAGCAGCTTAGGACAGAACACTGAAGCTTTCTTT
TRBV7-2	TRBD1	NA	TRBJ2-2	CASSFAQAGGYTGELFF	TGTGCCAGCAGCTTCGCCCAGGCAGGGGGCTACACCGGGGAGCTGTTTTTT
TRBV5-1	NA	NA	TRBJ2-7	CASSPRQAEGEQYF	TGCGCCAGCAGCCCAAGACAGGCTGAAGGCGAGCAGTACTTC
TRBV19	NA	NA	TRBJ2-1	CASSFSDPHNEQFF	TGTGCCAGTAGTTTTTCAGACCCTCACAATGAGCAGTTCTTC
TRBV10-2	NA	NA	TRBJ1-6	CASSVRGIYNSPLHF	TGCGCCAGCAGTGTTAGAGGGATCTATAATTCACCCCTCCACTTT
TRBV5-1	TRBD1	NA	TRBJ2-7	CASSLVGTGDIEQYF	TGCGCCAGCAGCTTGGTGGGGACAGGGGATATCGAGCAGTACTTC
TRBV9	TRBD2	NA	TRBJ2-3	CASSVASGGFTDTQYF	TGTGCCAGCAGCGTAGCTAGCGGGGGGTTCACAGATACGCAGTATTTT
TRBV5-6	NA	NA	TRBJ2-2	CASSHGTAGELFF	TGTGCCAGCAGCCATGGGACCGCCGGGGAGCTGTTTTTT